The next 6 T cell receptor beta chains were all read from a single sample in a study of OX40 agonist ivuxolimab in advanced cancers. This table comes from immunoSEQ multiplex PCR, and its TCRdb copy is limited to in-frame clones, with some not included. The table has tens of thousands of clones, more than 85% seen once. The sequencing here drew on CD4+ or CD8+ T cells sorted from blood, taken in a trial of the OX40 agonist ivuxolimab. The receptors derive from an adult with an advanced solid tumor such as melanoma, head and neck, liver or kidney cancer.

This chain links TRBV19 with TRBJ2-3; tentatively, D is TRBD2 (6 bases). This CDR3 has 15 residues. V lost 5 bases and J lost 2, with 14 bases in between. Germline-derived CDR1 and CDR2 are LNHDA and SQIVND (reference sequence). CDR3 bases: TGTGCCAGTAGTCCGGGACGGGGGTACACAGATACGCAGTATTTT. It yields the protein CASSPGRGYTDTQYF. Drawing the rest from reference TRBV19 and TRBJ2-3, the complete variable domain is DGGITQSPKYLFRKEGQNVTLSCEQNLNHDAMYWYRQDPGQGLRLIYYSQIVNDFQKGDIAEGYSVSREKKESFPLTVTSAQKNPTAFYLCASSPGRGYTDTQYFGPGTRLTVL.

The V gene is TRBV5-1, the J gene TRBJ1-3; D possibly corresponds to TRBD1 (6 bases). Germline V CDR1 and CDR2: SGHRS, YFSETQ. This CDR3 has 13 residues. V was pared by 5 bases and J by 4 bases, with 10 bases between. DNA of the CDR3: TGCGCCAGCAGGTCAGGGGAAGGAAACACCATATATTTT. Encoded protein: CASRSGEGNTIYF.

The rearrangement joins TRBV28 to TRBJ1-5, with a weak D call TRBD1 (6 bases). The CDR3 has 15 residues. The germline CDR1 and CDR2 sequences are MDHEN and SYDVKM. Trimming cost V 6 bases and J 0 bases, with 12 bases left between them. CDR3 protein: CASRLTGYSNQPQHF. CDR3 bases: TGTGCCAGCAGACTCACAGGGTATAGCAATCAGCCCCAGCATTTT.

This clone was observed a single time. The chain uses TRBV4-2 and TRBJ2-7; TRBD1 agrees at 11 bases. Trimming at V came to 1 base and at J to 4 bases, leaving 6 bases not matched to a gene. Germline lookup yields CDR1 LGHNA and CDR2 YNFKEQ. This CDR3 has 16 residues. This chain's CDR3 is CASSQAGTGGGYEQYF. For the CDR3, the DNA is TGTGCCAGCAGCCAAGCCGGGACAGGGGGGGGATACGAGCAGTACTTC.

This chain joins TRBV7-2 and TRBJ2-4, with a weak D call TRBD1 (6 bases). The CDR3 runs 14 residues. Germline assignment: CDR1 SGHTA and CDR2 FQGNSA. V was clipped by 5 bases and J by 8 bases, with 16 bases between them. The CDR3 loop reads CASSANSEGDIQYF. Here the CDR3 DNA reads TGTGCCAGCAGCGCCAATAGCGAGGGGGACATTCAGTACTTC.

This sequence joins TRBV7-3 and TRBJ2-1; D is uncertain. CDR3 size: 13 residues. Germline V gene lookup returns CDR1 SGHTA and CDR2 FQGTGA. The ends were cut back, 4 bases at V and 7 bases at J, with 11 bases in the middle. In DNA form, the CDR3 reads TGTGCCAGCAGCTCCCCTCCGGTGAATGAGCAGTTCTTC. This gives the protein CASSSPPVNEQFF.